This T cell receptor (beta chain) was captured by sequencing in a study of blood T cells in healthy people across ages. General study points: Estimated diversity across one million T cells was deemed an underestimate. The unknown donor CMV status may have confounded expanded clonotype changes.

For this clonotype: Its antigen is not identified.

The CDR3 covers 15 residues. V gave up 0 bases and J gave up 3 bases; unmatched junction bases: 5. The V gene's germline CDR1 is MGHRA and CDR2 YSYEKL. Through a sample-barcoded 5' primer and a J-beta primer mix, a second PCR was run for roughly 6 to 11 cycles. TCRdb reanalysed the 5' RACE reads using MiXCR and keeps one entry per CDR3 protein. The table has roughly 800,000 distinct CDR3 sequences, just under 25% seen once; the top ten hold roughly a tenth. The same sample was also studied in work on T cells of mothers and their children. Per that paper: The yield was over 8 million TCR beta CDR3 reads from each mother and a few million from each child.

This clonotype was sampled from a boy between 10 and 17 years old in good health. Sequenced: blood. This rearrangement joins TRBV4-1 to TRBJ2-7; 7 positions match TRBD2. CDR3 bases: TGCGCCAGCAGCCAAGAAGTGGGAGGGTACTACGAGCAGTACTTC. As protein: CASSQEVGGYYEQYF.